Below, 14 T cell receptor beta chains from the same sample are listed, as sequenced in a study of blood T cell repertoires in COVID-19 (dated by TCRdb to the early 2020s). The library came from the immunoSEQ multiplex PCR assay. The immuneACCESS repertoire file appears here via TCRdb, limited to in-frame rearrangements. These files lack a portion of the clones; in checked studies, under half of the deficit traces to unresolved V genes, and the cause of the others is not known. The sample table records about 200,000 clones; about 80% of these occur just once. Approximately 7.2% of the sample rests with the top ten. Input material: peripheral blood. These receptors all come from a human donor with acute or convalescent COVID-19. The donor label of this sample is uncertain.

The CDR3 sequence: CASSRDFLYNEQFF. DNA of the CDR3: TGTGCCAGCAGTAGGGACTTCCTCTACAATGAGCAGTTCTTC. The chain employs TRBV2 and TRBJ2-1, with TRBD2 as a possible D gene (6 bases). This CDR3 has 14 residues. V dropped 5 bases and J dropped 3 bases, with 11 bases sitting between them. Germline-derived CDR1 and CDR2 are SNHLY and FYNNEI.

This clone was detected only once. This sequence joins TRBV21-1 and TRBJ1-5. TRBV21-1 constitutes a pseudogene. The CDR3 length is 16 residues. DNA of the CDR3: TGTGCCAGCAGCAAAGACGAGGGTTTGGTGCGTCAGCCCCAGCATTTT. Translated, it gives CASSKDEGLVRQPQHF.

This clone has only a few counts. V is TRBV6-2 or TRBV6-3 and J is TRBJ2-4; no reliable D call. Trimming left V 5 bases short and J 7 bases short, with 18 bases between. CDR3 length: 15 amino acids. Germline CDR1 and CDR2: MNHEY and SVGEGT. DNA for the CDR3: TGTGCCAGCAGTGGCGCCGGGTCTTTAAGGAACATTCAGTACTTC. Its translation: CASSGAGSLRNIQYF.

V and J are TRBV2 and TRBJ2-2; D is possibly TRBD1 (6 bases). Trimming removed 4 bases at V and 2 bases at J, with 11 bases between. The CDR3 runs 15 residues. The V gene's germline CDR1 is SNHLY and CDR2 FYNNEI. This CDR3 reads CASSGGQKNTGELFF. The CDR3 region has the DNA TGTGCCAGCAGTGGAGGACAGAAAAACACCGGGGAGCTGTTTTTT.

CDR3 sequence: CATGTEINEKLFF. CDR3 bases: TGTGCCACCGGGACAGAGATAAATGAAAAACTGTTTTTT. The chain joins TRBV10-3 to TRBJ1-4; 7 bases match TRBD1. Germline V CDR1 and CDR2: ENHRY, SYGVKD. Germline trimming cut 10 bases from V and 5 bases from J; bases unmatched to any gene: 7. CDR3 length: 13 residues.

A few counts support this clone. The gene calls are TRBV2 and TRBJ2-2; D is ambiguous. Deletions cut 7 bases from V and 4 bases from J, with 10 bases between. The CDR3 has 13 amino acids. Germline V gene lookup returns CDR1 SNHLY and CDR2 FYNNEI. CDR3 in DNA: TGTGCCAGCAATCTAGTAGTCACCGGGGAGCTGTTTTTT. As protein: CASNLVVTGELFF. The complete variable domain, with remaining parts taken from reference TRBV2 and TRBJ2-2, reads EPEVTQTPSHQVTQMGQEVILRCVPISNHLYFYWYRQILGQKVEFLVSFYNNEISEKSEIFDDQFSVERPDGSNFTLKIRSTKLEDSAMYFCASNLVVTGELFFGEGSRLTVL.

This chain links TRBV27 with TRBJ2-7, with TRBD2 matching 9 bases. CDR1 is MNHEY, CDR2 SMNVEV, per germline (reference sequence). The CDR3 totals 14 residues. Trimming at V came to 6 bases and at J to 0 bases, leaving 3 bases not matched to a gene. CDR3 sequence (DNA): TGTGCCAGCAGGACTAGCGGAGGCTCCTACGAGCAGTACTTC. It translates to CASRTSGGSYEQYF.

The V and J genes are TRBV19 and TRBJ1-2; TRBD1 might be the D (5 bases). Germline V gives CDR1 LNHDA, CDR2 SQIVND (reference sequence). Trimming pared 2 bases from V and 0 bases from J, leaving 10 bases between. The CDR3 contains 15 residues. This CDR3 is CASSIYPGTNYGYTF. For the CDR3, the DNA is TGTGCCAGTAGTATATACCCAGGGACTAACTATGGCTACACCTTC.

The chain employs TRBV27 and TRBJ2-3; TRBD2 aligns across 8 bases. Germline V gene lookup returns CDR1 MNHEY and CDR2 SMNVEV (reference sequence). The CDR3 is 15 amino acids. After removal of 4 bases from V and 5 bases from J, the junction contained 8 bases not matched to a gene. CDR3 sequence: CASSSWTSRGDTQYF. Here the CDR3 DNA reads TGTGCCAGCAGTTCGTGGACTAGCCGAGGAGATACGCAGTATTTT.

The CDR3 spells CATLRYNEQFF. In DNA, the CDR3 is TGTGCCACCCTCCGGTACAATGAGCAGTTCTTC. This chain joins TRBV28 and TRBJ2-1; D is uncertain. Germline CDR1 MDHEN, CDR2 SYDVKM. This CDR3 has 11 amino acids. Between the trimmed V and J ends, which lost 10 bases and 4 bases, there was a span of 8 bases.

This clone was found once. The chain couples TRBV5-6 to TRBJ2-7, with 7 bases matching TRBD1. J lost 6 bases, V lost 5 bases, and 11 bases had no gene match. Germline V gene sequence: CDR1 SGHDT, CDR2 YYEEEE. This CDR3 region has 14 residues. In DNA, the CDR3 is TGTGCCAGCAGTCCATCGACAGGGACCGGCGAGCAGTACTTC. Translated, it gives CASSPSTGTGEQYF.

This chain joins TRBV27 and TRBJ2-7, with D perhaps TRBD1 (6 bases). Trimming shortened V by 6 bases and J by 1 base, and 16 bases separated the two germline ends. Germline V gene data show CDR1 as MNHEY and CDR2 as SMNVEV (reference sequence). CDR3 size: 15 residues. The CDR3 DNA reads TGTGCCAGCAGCCTCTCGGACAGTAAGTCCTACGAGCAGTACTTC. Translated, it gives CASSLSDSKSYEQYF.

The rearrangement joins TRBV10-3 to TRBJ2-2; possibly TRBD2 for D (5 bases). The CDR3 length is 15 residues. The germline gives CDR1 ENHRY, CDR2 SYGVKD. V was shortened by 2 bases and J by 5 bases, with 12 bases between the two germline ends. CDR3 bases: TGTGCCATCAGTGAGGTGGAGGCAGGTACCGGGGAGCTGTTTTTT. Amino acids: CAISEVEAGTGELFF.

The CDR3 here is CASSAGGGPRLLEQFF. CDR3 DNA sequence: TGTGCCAGCAGCGCGGGGGGAGGTCCCCGTCTGCTTGAGCAGTTCTTC. This chain uses TRBV9 with TRBJ2-1; 7 bases line up with TRBD2. The CDR3 extends over 16 amino acids. The junction had 15 bases not matched to a gene; V was cut back by 3 bases and J by 9 bases. Per germline, CDR1 SGDLS and CDR2 YYNGEE.